What follows are 17 T cell receptor beta chains derived from one specimen sequenced in a study of PD-1 blockade in classical Hodgkin lymphoma. There was relapse after autologous stem cell transplantation in every patient, and there was variation in brentuximab vedotin exposure. Profiling relied on immunoSEQ multiplex PCR, and the TCRdb table lists in-frame clones only, not all of them. The data show about 110,000 clones, 89% seen once. Sequenced material: peripheral blood mononuclear cells (PBMCs), taken before the second cycle of nivolumab. Receptors were obtained from a human donor with classical Hodgkin lymphoma.

V usage is TRBV14 and J usage is TRBJ2-3; TRBD2 matches 13 bases. CDR3 length: 16 amino acids. Germline CDR1 SGHDN, CDR2 FVKESK. With V trimmed by 4 bases and J by 6 bases, 7 bases remained unmatched. CDR3 nucleotide sequence: TGTGCCAGCAGCCGAGGACTAGCGGGGGATTTGGATACGCAGTATTTT. Translating gives CASSRGLAGDLDTQYF.

On this clone: Other DNA sequences of this sample code for an identical CDR3. This chain uses TRBV4-1 with TRBJ2-7; possibly TRBD1 for D (5 bases). With 0 bases removed from V and 3 bases from J, the gap between germline ends came to 12 bases. The CDR3 runs 15 residues. The germline gives CDR1 MGHRA, CDR2 YSYEKL. This CDR3 reads CASSQEAGRNYEQYF. The DNA of the CDR3 is TGCGCCAGCAGCCAAGAGGCAGGGCGGAACTACGAGCAGTACTTC.

The chain uses TRBV29-1 and TRBJ2-2, with TRBD1 as a possible D gene (6 bases). The CDR3 runs to 15 residues. Per the germline V gene, CDR1 is SQVTM and CDR2 is ANQGSEA. Trimming cost V 4 bases and J 1 base, with 13 bases left between them. CDR3 region: CSVAGLTGNTGELFF. The DNA of the CDR3 is TGCAGCGTTGCCGGGTTGACAGGGAACACCGGGGAGCTGTTTTTT.

The CDR3 loop reads CASSEYASGNTIYF. The CDR3 DNA reads as TGTGCCAGCAGTGAATATGCGTCTGGAAACACCATATATTTT. The rearrangement uses TRBV25-1 and TRBJ1-3; D is ambiguous. From germline, CDR1 is MGHDK and CDR2 SYGVNS. The CDR3 extends over 14 amino acids. V shed 0 bases and J shed 1 base, with 4 bases lying between them. Full variable domain (rest looked up from reference TRBV25-1 and TRBJ1-3): EADIYQTPRYLVIGTGKKITLECSQTMGHDKMYWYQQDPGMELHLIHYSYGVNSTEKGDLSSESTVSRIRTEHFPLTLESARPSHTSQYLCASSEYASGNTIYFGEGSWLTVV.

CDR3 in DNA: TGTGCCAGCAGCTCGGGACGGACAGTAATGAACACTGAAGCTTTCTTT. Translating it yields CASSSGRTVMNTEAFF. This chain links TRBV7-9 with TRBJ1-1, with a tentative D call TRBD1 (6 bases). Germline V lookup: CDR1 SEHNR, CDR2 FQNEAQ (reference sequence). Between the trimmed V and J ends, which lost 4 bases and 0 bases, there was a span of 15 bases. The CDR3 covers 16 residues.

V is TRBV7-7 and J is TRBJ2-1, with TRBD1 identical over 8 bases. CDR1 and CDR2 from the germline V gene are SSHAT and FNYEAQ (reference sequence). The junction had 5 bases not matched to a gene; V was cut back by 1 base and J by 6 bases. The CDR3 is made up of 15 amino acids. This chain's CDR3 is CASSLGQGAANEQFF. CDR3 DNA sequence: TGTGCCAGCAGCTTAGGCCAGGGGGCTGCCAATGAGCAGTTCTTC.

The gene calls are TRBV6-1 and TRBJ1-5; D is unclear. Trimming took off 1 base at V and 7 bases at J, with 8 bases between the two ends. The CDR3 contains 13 residues. Germline lookup yields CDR1 MNHNS and CDR2 SASEGT. CDR3 amino acids: CASSEVGWQPQHF. The CDR3 DNA follows: TGTGCCAGCAGTGAAGTTGGGTGGCAGCCCCAGCATTTT.

This rearrangement joins TRBV30 to TRBJ2-7, with TRBD1 as a possible D gene (6 bases). Germline CDR1 GTSNPN, CDR2 SVGIG (reference sequence). V was shortened by 1 base and J by 3 bases, with 13 bases between the two germline ends. CDR3 length: 14 residues. CDR3 residues: CAWSGLGTYYEQYF. DNA for the CDR3: TGTGCCTGGAGTGGCCTCGGGACATACTACGAGCAGTACTTC.

The V call is TRBV19, the J call TRBJ2-7, with 7 bases fitting TRBD2. The CDR3 sequence is 13 residues long. Trimming cost V 4 bases and J 2 bases; bases outside gene matches: 2. Germline V gene sequence: CDR1 LNHDA, CDR2 SQIVND (reference sequence). The CDR3 loop reads CASSSGSTYEQYF. The CDR3 DNA reads TGTGCCAGTAGTAGCGGGAGCACCTACGAGCAGTACTTC.

The chain couples TRBV5-1 to TRBJ1-3; TRBD1 aligns across 8 bases. This CDR3 has 15 amino acids. V trimming: 1 base; J trimming: 0 bases; junction bases outside the gene matches: 0. CDR1 and CDR2 (germline): SGHRS, YFSETQ. Here the CDR3 reads CASSLTGGSGNTIYF. The CDR3 DNA reads as TGCGCCAGCAGCTTGACAGGGGGCTCTGGAAACACCATATATTTT. Drawing the rest from reference TRBV5-1 and TRBJ1-3, the complete variable domain is KAGVTQTPRYLIKTRGQQVTLSCSPISGHRSVSWYQQTPGQGLQFLFEYFSETQRNKGNFPGRFSGRQFSNSRSEMNVSTLELGDSALYLCASSLTGGSGNTIYFGEGSWLTVV.

The chain joins TRBV5-4 to TRBJ1-4; 7 positions agree with TRBD1. CDR3 size: 15 residues. Germline-derived CDR1 and CDR2 are SGHNT and YYREEE (reference sequence). The ends lost 4 bases at V and 7 bases at J; junction bases unmatched: 10. CDR3 loop: CASSLGQGEGEKLFF. For the CDR3, the DNA is TGTGCCAGCAGCCTGGGCCAGGGGGAAGGTGAAAAACTGTTTTTT.

This sequence joins TRBV7-2 and TRBJ1-2; D gene ambiguous. The germline V gene has CDR1 SGHTA and CDR2 FQGNSA. The V and J ends lost 2 bases and 6 bases respectively, with 10 bases between them. The CDR3 totals 13 residues. CDR3 bases: TGTGCCAGCAGCTTACGAACAGATGATGGCTACACCTTC. Translation: CASSLRTDDGYTF.

V and J are TRBV5-4 and TRBJ2-3; tentative D call: TRBD2 (6 bases). The CDR3 has 14 residues. Trimming removed 5 bases from V and 1 base from J, with 11 bases in between. Germline V gene data show CDR1 as SGHNT and CDR2 as YYREEE (reference sequence). In DNA form, the CDR3 reads TGTGCCAGCAGATCTGCGGGGCGCACAGATACGCAGTATTTT. Its translation: CASRSAGRTDTQYF. The complete variable domain, with remaining parts taken from reference TRBV5-4 and TRBJ2-3, reads ETGVTQSPTHLIKTRGQQVTLRCSSQSGHNTVSWYQQALGQGPQFIFQYYREEENGRGNFPPRFSGLQFPNYSSELNVNALELDDSALYLCASRSAGRTDTQYFGPGTRLTVL.

The chain links TRBV6-1 to TRBJ2-5, with D possibly called TRBD1 or TRBD2 (5 bases each). This CDR3 spans 14 amino acids. Trimming left V 2 bases short and J 6 bases short, with 13 bases between. Germline V CDR1 and CDR2: MNHNS, SASEGT. CDR3: CASSEWEKGKTQYF. The CDR3 coding sequence is TGTGCCAGCAGTGAATGGGAGAAGGGGAAGACCCAGTACTTC.

The chain couples TRBV25-1 to TRBJ1-5; D is unresolved. The germline V and J ends were trimmed by 0 bases and 7 bases, with 16 bases remaining between them. Per germline, CDR1 MGHDK and CDR2 SYGVNS. The CDR3 extends over 16 amino acids. The CDR3 sequence: CASSEYVADEYQPQHF. The CDR3 region has the DNA TGTGCCAGCAGTGAATATGTCGCGGATGAATACCAGCCCCAGCATTTT. The full variable domain, completed using reference TRBV25-1 and TRBJ1-5, is EADIYQTPRYLVIGTGKKITLECSQTMGHDKMYWYQQDPGMELHLIHYSYGVNSTEKGDLSSESTVSRIRTEHFPLTLESARPSHTSQYLCASSEYVADEYQPQHFGDGTRLSIL.

V is TRBV18 and J is TRBJ2-4; D is uncertain. Trimming left V 2 bases short and J 4 bases short, with 3 bases between. Germline CDR1 is KGHSH and CDR2 is LQKENI. CDR3 size: 12 residues. The CDR3 DNA sequence: TGTGCCAGCTCACCAGAGAAAAACATTCAGTACTTC. Translated, it gives CASSPEKNIQYF.

The V gene is TRBV21-1, the J gene TRBJ1-4. TRBV21-1 is a pseudogene segment. The CDR3 consists of 16 residues. CDR3 in amino acids: CASSMVTYGKNEKLFF. The CDR3 bases are TGTGCCAGCAGCATGGTTACGTACGGGAAGAATGAAAAACTGTTTTTT.